This is a list of T cell receptor beta chains from one sample in a study of human T cells and chemical hapten exposure. TCRdb fed the RACE reads into MiXCR, producing one record per CDR3 protein. The sample consists of approximately 340,000 distinct CDR3 sequences, under 9% of them appearing once. The sequencing here drew on whole blood, taken in connection with sensitization to the hapten diphenylcyclopropenone (DPC). The receptors come from a woman younger than 30 with alopecia areata. Some clones in this sample may be carry-over from other donors' samples. CDR3s include the opening cysteine and the closing phenylalanine or tryptophan. Each record gives: clone size, D gene, V gene, J gene, CDR3 DNA, CDR3 protein. The D gene is left open where the match is weak. Clone size is shown for a subset of rows, as once, few, many or a class of expanded clone.

>few|-|TRBV3-1|TRBJ1-1
TGTGCCAGCAGCCAAGTCCCGGGGGCCGGCACTGAAGCTTTCTTT
CASSQVPGAGTEAFF
>few|-|TRBV28|TRBJ2-6
TGTGCCAGCAGTTTAGGGGCCAGCTCTGGGGCCAACGTCCTGACTTTC
CASSLGASSGANVLTF
>-|-|TRBV12-5|TRBJ2-6
TGTGCTAGTGGTTTCGGTGGGCTATCTGGGGCCAACGTCCTGACTTTC
CASGFGGLSGANVLTF
>-|-|TRBV11-2|TRBJ1-1
TGTGCCAGCAGCTATGGGGTAACTGAAGCTTTCTTT
CASSYGVTEAFF
>many|-|TRBV18|TRBJ2-6
TGTGCCAGCTCACCAGAGTCCCCCGGGGGCTTAGGAGGGGCCAACGTCCTGACTTTC
CASSPESPGGLGGANVLTF
>-|-|TRBV4-1|TRBJ1-2
TGCGCCAGCAGCCAAGATACCAGGCCCTCCTATGGCTACACCTTC
CASSQDTRPSYGYTF
>few|-|TRBV12-3/TRBV12-4|TRBJ1-5
TGTGCCAGCAGTTTTGGTCGCAAAATTCAGCCCCAGCATTTT
CASSFGRKIQPQHF
>many|-|TRBV6-6|TRBJ2-1
TGTGCCAGCGGAAACTACGTGGCGGGGTACAATGAGCAGTTCTTC
CASGNYVAGYNEQFF
>few|-|TRBV24-1|TRBJ2-7
TGTGCCACCAGTGATACTGGAGGGGAAAACGAGCAGTACTTC
CATSDTGGENEQYF
>-|-|TRBV7-7|TRBJ1-1
TGTGCTAGCAGCCAAGCGGAGGATTTCTTTGAAGCTTTCTTT
CASSQAEDFFEAFF
>few|TRBD2|TRBV7-7|TRBJ2-2
TGTGCTAGCAGCACCAGCGGGAGAAACACCGGGGAGCTGTTTTTT
CASSTSGRNTGELFF
>-|-|TRBV6-5|TRBJ2-2
TGTGCCAGCAGTGCCTACTTCGCGAACACCGGGGAGCTGTTTTTT
CASSAYFANTGELFF
>-|-|TRBV6-5|TRBJ2-3
TGTGCCAGCAGTCGGGGGATGGTGGACACAGATACGCAGTATTTT
CASSRGMVDTDTQYF
>-|-|TRBV25-1|TRBJ1-1
TGTGCCAGCAGTTCCGGCCGAGATCATTCAGCTTTCTTT
CASSSGRDHSAFF
>-|-|TRBV28|TRBJ2-1
TGTGCCAGCAGGAAATACCTAGACTCAAAACGGGGCAATGAGCAGTTCTTC
CASRKYLDSKRGNEQFF
>-|TRBD1|TRBV4-2|TRBJ1-3
TGTGCCAGCAGCCAAGATTCCAGGACAGGGGTTGTATCTGGAAACACCATATATTTT
CASSQDSRTGVVSGNTIYF
>-|-|TRBV10-3|TRBJ2-3
TGTGCCATCAGTGGGGACTCAGATACGCAGTATTTT
CAISGDSDTQYF
>-|TRBD1|TRBV3-1|TRBJ1-2
TGTGCCAGCAGCCAAGGGCGGCAGGGGGAGGGCTACACCTTC
CASSQGRQGEGYTF
>few|-|TRBV5-6|TRBJ2-2
TGTGCCAGCCGTAGACAGTCGGACGACACCGGGGAGCTGTTTTTT
CASRRQSDDTGELFF
>-|-|TRBV5-4|TRBJ1-6
TGTGCCAGCAGCTCCCGACCGGGGCGCGGGAATTCACCCCTCCACTTT
CASSSRPGRGNSPLHF
>-|TRBD1|TRBV25-1|TRBJ2-3
TGTGCCAGCAGCAGGGACAGACTCTGGGATACGCAGTATTTT
CASSRDRLWDTQYF
>few|-|TRBV6-2/TRBV6-3|TRBJ1-6
TGTGCCAGCAGTAACTCCGGAGGATATTCACCCCTCCACTTT
CASSNSGGYSPLHF
>many|TRBD1|TRBV4-3|TRBJ2-7
TGCGCCAGCAGCCAAGATAGGGGGACAGGGTCCTACGAGCAGTACTTC
CASSQDRGTGSYEQYF